This TCR beta chain emerged from a study of glioma-infiltrating T cells after dendritic cell vaccination. Study-level findings and limits: Only a small number of patients had complete blood and tumor samples.

Regarding this clone: Its antigen remains unknown.

The germline V gene encodes CDR1 SNHLY and CDR2 FYNNEI. This CDR3 comprises 12 residues. V lost 7 bases and J lost 0, with 6 bases in between. TCRdb keeps only in-frame clones here, not all; method: immunoSEQ multiplex PCR. The table has 100,000 or so clones, 90% seen once. Sample time point: after dendritic cell vaccination, including at tumor progression/relapse. The chain carries TRBV2 and TRBJ2-5; D gene ambiguous. The receptor comes from a human donor with glioblastoma. The sample here was blood, taken after dendritic cell vaccination. CDR3 sequence (DNA): TGTGCCAGCAAACTGGACCAAGAGACCCAGTACTTC. It translates to CASKLDQETQYF.